This entry lists 20 T cell receptor beta chains sequenced from one sample in a study of blood T cell repertoires in COVID-19. Clones were read by immunoSEQ multiplex PCR, and TCRdb kept only the in-frame ones, dropping some. The data show about 310,000 clones, roughly 90% seen once. Sample: PBMCs or T cells enriched from blood (not recorded which). Source of these receptors: a woman in her 30s who had recovered from COVID-19.

CDR3 protein: CASSQDQKTQYF. For the CDR3, the DNA is TGCGCCAGCAGCCAAGATCAGAAGACCCAGTACTTC. The chain combines TRBV4-1 with TRBJ2-5; D is unclear. CDR1 and CDR2 (germline): MGHRA, YSYEKL. Trimming shortened V by 0 bases and J by 6 bases, and 5 bases separated the two germline ends. The CDR3 is 12 amino acids.

CDR3 coding DNA: TGCGCCAGCGCGGACTCGTTCGCGAACACCGGGGAGCTGTTTTTT. It codes for CASADSFANTGELFF. The chain combines TRBV10-2 with TRBJ2-2; tentatively, D is TRBD2 (5 bases). Deletions cut 8 bases from V and 0 bases from J, with 13 bases between. CDR1 is WSHSY and CDR2 is SAAADI in the germline V gene. This CDR3 contains 15 residues.

The gene calls are TRBV30 and TRBJ1-3; the D is unclear. Germline V gene sequence: CDR1 GTSNPN, CDR2 SVGIG (reference sequence). Trimming cost V 4 bases and J 2 bases, with 12 bases left between them. The CDR3 is 14 residues long. The CDR3 nucleotides read TGTGCCTGGAACCAGATCGGGGCTGGAAACACCATATATTTT. Translated, it gives CAWNQIGAGNTIYF.

The chain employs TRBV4-1 and TRBJ1-2; 7 bases fit TRBD1. This CDR3 contains 17 residues. Germline CDR1 is MGHRA and CDR2 is YSYEKL. V lost 0 bases, J lost 1 base, and 8 bases stayed unmatched. In DNA form, the CDR3 reads TGCGCCAGCAGCCAAGATGGGGGGCAGGGGGGTAACTATGGCTACACCTTC. Translated: CASSQDGGQGGNYGYTF.

This clone was recorded only once. This chain connects TRBV4-1 to TRBJ2-5; TRBD1 matches at 9 bases. The trim removed 3 bases at V and 5 bases at J, leaving 13 bases unmatched. Looked up from germline, CDR1 is MGHRA and CDR2 is YSYEKL. The CDR3 is 17 amino acids. The CDR3 region is CASSHRPGQGVGETQYF. DNA for the CDR3: TGCGCCAGCAGCCACAGACCGGGACAGGGTGTGGGGGAGACCCAGTACTTC.

The chain's CDR3 is CASSLSVTDYGYTF. CDR3 nucleotides: TGTGCCAGCAGCTTATCTGTGACAGACTATGGCTACACCTTC. The chain combines TRBV13 with TRBJ1-2, with D perhaps TRBD1 (5 bases). The CDR3 covers 14 residues. The V gene's germline CDR1 is PRHDT and CDR2 FYEKMQ (reference sequence). Trimming removed 2 bases at V and 3 bases at J, with 10 bases between.

The chain employs TRBV6-6 and TRBJ1-2, with TRBD1 identical over 7 bases. There are 13 residues in the CDR3. Germline V lookup: CDR1 MNHNY, CDR2 SVGAGI (reference sequence). V gave up 7 bases and J gave up 2 bases; unmatched junction bases: 4. The CDR3, as DNA: TGTGCCAGCATACAGGGGACCAACTATGGCTACACCTTC. Its translation is CASIQGTNYGYTF.

This chain uses TRBV20-1 with TRBJ1-5; D uncertain. The CDR3 contains 14 residues. Germline lookup yields CDR1 DFQATT and CDR2 SNEGSKA (reference sequence). V lost 3 bases to trimming and J lost 0 bases, with 9 bases between them. Written as DNA, the CDR3 is TGCAGTGCTAGTTCGGGGTTTAGCAATCAGCCCCAGCATTTT. Its translation: CSASSGFSNQPQHF.

The V gene is TRBV5-8, the J gene TRBJ1-2; D perhaps matches TRBD1 (5 bases). Germline lookup yields CDR1 SGHTS and CDR2 YDEGEE. The germline V and J ends were trimmed by 2 bases and 2 bases, with 22 bases remaining between them. The CDR3 is 18 amino acids. Here the CDR3 DNA reads TGTGCCAGCAGCTTTGAACTTTGGGACTTTACTCTAAACTATGGCTACACCTTC. Amino acid sequence: CASSFELWDFTLNYGYTF.

The chain uses TRBV11-2 and TRBJ1-1; 7 nucleotides match TRBD1. Germline V gene data show CDR1 as SGHAT and CDR2 as FQNNGV. The CDR3 runs to 14 residues. J lost 1 base, V lost 4 bases, and 3 bases had no gene match. In nucleotides, the CDR3 is TGTGCCAGCAGCTGGGGGGACAGGAACACTGAAGCTTTCTTT. It translates to CASSWGDRNTEAFF.

In its sample, this clone was seen a few times. The J gene is TRBJ1-2, the V gene TRBV3-1 (or the pseudogene TRBV3-2); D perhaps matches TRBD1 (5 bases). Germline V gene data show CDR1 as LGHDT and CDR2 as YNNKEL (reference sequence). V lost 1 base, J lost 0 bases, and 6 bases lay in between. The CDR3 totals 14 residues. In DNA, the CDR3 is TGTGCCAGCAGCCAAGGGACAACTAACTATGGCTACACCTTC. The encoded protein is CASSQGTTNYGYTF.

This chain connects TRBV28 to TRBJ1-1, with TRBD1 matching over 9 bases. CDR3 length equals 18 residues. J was trimmed by 1 base and V by 10 bases; bases with no gene match: 19. In germline, CDR1 is MDHEN, CDR2 SYDVKM. CDR3 in amino acids: CAIGSRGGTGFRNTEAFF. DNA for the CDR3: TGTGCCATCGGGTCCCGTGGCGGGACAGGGTTTAGGAACACTGAAGCTTTCTTT.

The rearrangement uses TRBV30 and TRBJ2-7; TRBD1 matches 10 bases. The CDR3 loop spans 13 amino acids. The ends lost 5 bases at V and 6 bases at J; junction bases unmatched: 7. Germline loops: CDR1 GTSNPN, CDR2 SVGIG (reference sequence). The CDR3 nucleotides read TGTGCCTGGGAGGGGACAGGGGTTTCCGAGCAGTACTTC. This encodes CAWEGTGVSEQYF.

This rearrangement joins TRBV5-1 to TRBJ2-3; TRBD2 agrees at 11 bases. The CDR3 has 15 amino acids. The V and J ends lost 1 base and 6 bases, in that order; junction bases with no gene match: 4. Germline CDR1 reads SGHRS; CDR2 reads YFSETQ. The CDR3 DNA follows: TGCGCCAGCAGCTTGACTAGCGGGAGTGGGGATACGCAGTATTTT. It is translated as CASSLTSGSGDTQYF.

V is TRBV7-3 and J is TRBJ2-1, with 13 nucleotides matching TRBD2. The trim removed 5 bases at V and 8 bases at J, leaving 12 bases unmatched. This CDR3 comprises 17 residues. The germline V gene has CDR1 SGHTA and CDR2 FQGTGA. Written as DNA, the CDR3 is TGTGCCAGCAGCCCTGAGATGGGACTAGCGGGATTGCATGAGCAGTTCTTC. This codes for CASSPEMGLAGLHEQFF.

The CDR3 loop reads CASSGWTLDNEQFF. In DNA, the CDR3 is TGCGCCAGCAGTGGATGGACTCTTGACAATGAGCAGTTCTTC. The V gene is TRBV10-2, the J gene TRBJ2-1; TRBD2 is a possible D gene (5 bases). CDR3 size: 14 residues. V was pared by 4 bases and J by 5 bases, with 12 bases between. Germline V gene lookup returns CDR1 WSHSY and CDR2 SAAADI.

This clone showed up just a few times. The chain recombines TRBV9 with TRBJ2-5; 13 bases line up with TRBD2. Germline V gives CDR1 SGDLS, CDR2 YYNGEE. V lost 3 bases to trimming and J lost 5 bases; unmatched junction nucleotides: 7. The CDR3 length is 16 residues. The DNA of the CDR3 is TGTGCCAGCAGCGGCACTAGCGGGAGGGCCGGGGAGACCCAGTACTTC. Amino acids: CASSGTSGRAGETQYF.

The gene calls are TRBV10-3 and TRBJ1-2; no definite D call. The V gene's germline CDR1 is ENHRY and CDR2 SYGVKD. There are 13 residues in the CDR3. Between the trimmed V and J ends, which lost 2 bases and 3 bases, there was a span of 7 bases. CDR3 residues: CAISEQDYYGYTF. In DNA, the CDR3 is TGTGCCATCAGTGAGCAGGACTACTATGGCTACACCTTC.

V is TRBV27 and J is TRBJ2-7; TRBD2 aligns across 12 bases. The CDR3 extends over 15 amino acids. Germline V gives CDR1 MNHEY, CDR2 SMNVEV (reference sequence). The J segment lost 5 bases and the V segment lost 5 bases, leaving 7 bases of the junction unmatched. CDR3 sequence: CASSPETSGRDEQYF. Written as DNA, the CDR3 is TGTGCCAGCAGTCCTGAGACTAGCGGGAGAGACGAGCAGTACTTC.

The gene calls are TRBV5-1 and TRBJ2-6; 7 bases fit TRBD1. The CDR3 runs to 16 residues. The J segment lost 4 bases and the V segment lost 0 bases, leaving 4 bases of the junction unmatched. The germline V gene encodes CDR1 SGHRS and CDR2 YFSETQ. As DNA, the CDR3 is TGCGCCAGCAGCTTGGACAGGGGATCCGGGGCCAACGTCCTGACTTTC. Residues: CASSLDRGSGANVLTF.